This TCR beta chain was captured by sequencing in a study of early T cells in non-severe SARS-CoV-2 infection (dated by TCRdb to the early 2020s). Regarding the complete study: Bulk RNA from unsorted whole blood was used for TCR sequencing, so alpha and beta chains could not be paired.

The study was a case-control design nested within a healthcare worker cohort in London, UK, with weekly nasopharyngeal swab PCR tests and blood sampling. Healthcare workers were recruited between 23 and 31 March 2020, during the week of the UK lockdown, and were followed weekly for up to roughly 16 weeks. This clonotype was seen a handful of times. Its cognate antigen has yet to be identified. Qualities for individual bases were not recorded, and no much larger clone is one base off. Library construction relied on 5' RACE. Sequencer: NextSeq 500. The TCR library protocol attached unique molecular identifiers to individual cDNA molecules to correct for sequencing error and PCR bias. Sequencing covered both TCR alpha and beta chains, and within each sample the abundances of alpha and beta sequences were tightly co-correlated. The original methods were these. V gene, J gene and CDR3 annotation of TCR sequences was performed with Decombinator V4. Expanded TCRs were defined as changing significantly between any two time points under a Poisson model with p below 0.0001. Abundances of TCRs were expressed as counts per million after normalisation to the total number of TCRs sequenced in each sample. TRAV1-2 paired with TRAJ12, TRAJ20 or TRAJ33 defined MAIT TCRs, while TRAV10 paired with TRAJ18 defined iNKT TCRs. A search of VDJdb, accessed on 1 November 2021, was run for TCRs annotated to CMV, EBV and SARS-CoV-2, with TCRs annotated for multiple antigens excluded. TCRdb cleaned the public reads at Q25 with fastp, built clones with MiXCR and kept in-frame beta chains. Each CDR3 protein gets just one entry, which takes the most common genes and DNA from the rows behind it. These V and J calls originate from TCRdb's pipeline instead of the authors' own analysis. The sample contains tens of thousands of distinct CDR3 sequences, 3.6% of them found a single time. Around 5.4% of the sample goes to the ten largest clones.

Results and caveats for the whole study, not just this receptor: VDJdb matching was skewed toward anti-spike CD8 responses and likely underestimated virus-specific expansions by missing private and CD4 specificities.

From cysteine to phenylalanine, the CDR3 is 14 amino acids long. Here the CDR3 DNA is all that survives: 42 bases in frame from base 1. The junction shows trimming of 5 bases on V and 3 bases on J, plus 14 bases between the germline ends. CDR1 and CDR2, looked up from the germline V gene, are SNHLY and FYNNEI. The rearrangement joined TRBV2 to TRBJ2-7, with TRBD1 tentatively as D gene (6 bases match). The sequence was obtained from an adult who was a healthcare worker with PCR-confirmed SARS-CoV-2 infection or an uninfected control (not recorded which). Sequencing used whole blood. The CDR3 reads as follows: CASSLRDTLYEQYF. The DNA sequence is TGTGCCAGCAGTCTCCGGGACACCCTCTACGAGCAGTACTTC.